A selection of T cell receptor beta chains follows, all from one sample in a study of sequential checkpoint blockade in melanoma. The assay was immunoSEQ multiplex PCR, and TCRdb's table has in-frame clones only and misses some. The sample has approximately 860 clones, under 30% seen once. Sample: tumor tissue (inferred from file names), taken from a patient given nivolumab and ipilimumab in sequence. The origin of the receptors is a human donor with melanoma. CDR3s include the opening cysteine and the closing phenylalanine or tryptophan. The D gene is left open where the match is weak. Not every row has a clone size; where given, it reads once, few, many or a size class.

v_call	d_call	clone_size	j_call	cdr3_aa	cdr3_nt
TRBV14	-	-	TRBJ2-3	CASSPSDRPNTQYF	TGTGCCAGCAGCCCATCCGACAGACCGAATACGCAGTATTTT
TRBV19	-	-	TRBJ2-7	CASSIGRDNSYEQYF	TGTGCCAGTAGTATAGGTCGGGACAACTCCTACGAGCAGTACTTC
TRBV11-3	TRBD1	medium-sized	TRBJ1-6	CASSHLDRFGSQGSPLHF	TGTGCCAGCAGCCATCTGGACAGGTTCGGTAGCCAGGGTTCACCCCTCCACTTT
TRBV11-3	-	medium-sized	TRBJ1-2	CASSLDWGDGYGYTF	TGTGCCAGCAGTCTCGATTGGGGGGACGGCTATGGCTACACCTTC
TRBV6-8	-	few	TRBJ2-1	CAVAEDGTYNEQFF	TGTGCTGTTGCCGAGGACGGGACCTACAATGAGCAGTTCTTC
TRBV10-2	-	-	TRBJ2-5	CASSAVSRQETQYF	TGCGCCAGCAGTGCTGTATCCCGACAAGAGACCCAGTACTTC
TRBV19	-	-	TRBJ1-5	CASRSRGGAPGNQPQHF	TGTGCCAGTAGAAGTCGGGGTGGGGCCCCCGGCAATCAGCCCCAGCATTTT
TRBV19	-	few	TRBJ1-4	CASSSSGREKLFF	TGTGCCAGTAGTAGCAGCGGGAGGGAAAAACTGTTTTTT
TRBV6-8	TRBD1	few	TRBJ1-6	CASRAGQGAGPLHF	TGTGCCAGCAGAGCCGGACAGGGGGCTGGACCCCTCCACTTT
TRBV9	-	large	TRBJ1-1	CASSVVGLGEAFF	TGTGCCAGCAGCGTAGTAGGTCTGGGTGAAGCTTTCTTT
TRBV7-6	-	-	TRBJ2-5	CASSSRLYQETQYF	TGTGCCAGCAGCTCCCGCCTGTACCAAGAGACCCAGTACTTC
TRBV9	-	medium-sized	TRBJ1-6	CASSAGLRGGGSPLHF	TGTGCCAGCAGCGCCGGCTTGCGGGGAGGTGGGTCACCCCTCCACTTT
TRBV6-8	-	-	TRBJ2-2	CASSYSIENTGELFF	TGTGCCAGCAGTTACTCGATAGAAAACACCGGGGAGCTGTTTTTT
TRBV6-8	TRBD2	-	TRBJ2-2	CASSSLERGEAGELFF	TGTGCCAGCAGTTCCCTCGAGCGGGGGGAAGCCGGGGAGCTGTTTTTT
TRBV19	-	-	TRBJ1-1	CASSPVGATNTEAFF	TGTGCCAGTTCCCCGGTAGGGGCGACGAACACTGAAGCTTTCTTT
TRBV2	-	few	TRBJ1-2	CASSEETYGYIF	TGTGCCAGCAGTGAAGAGACCTATGGCTACATCTTC
TRBV7-8	TRBD2	-	TRBJ2-1	CASSLGRLAGGQFF	TGTGCCAGCAGCTTGGGGAGACTAGCGGGGGGGCAGTTCTTC
TRBV6-8	TRBD2	-	TRBJ2-3	CASSYSMGLAGGDTQYF	TGTGCCAGCAGTTACTCGATGGGTCTAGCGGGGGGGGATACGCAGTATTTT
TRBV7-1	-	-	TRBJ1-6	CASSLRGGRPLHF	TGTGCCAGCAGCCTACGAGGCGGGAGACCCCTCCACTTT
TRBV9	-	-	TRBJ2-2	CASTPGVFGELFF	TGTGCCAGCACCCCTGGGGTATTCGGGGAGCTGTTTTTT
TRBV10-2	TRBD1	-	TRBJ1-3	CASSEGRTGQGNTIYF	TGCGCCAGCAGTGAAGGGAGGACAGGGCAGGGAAACACCATATATTTT
TRBV6-8	TRBD1	few	TRBJ1-3	CASSFTGQGVFGNTIYF	TGTGCCAGCAGCTTTACCGGACAGGGGGTGTTTGGAAACACCATATATTTT
TRBV11-3	-	few	TRBJ2-3	CASSLESRLADTQYF	TGTGCCAGCAGCTTGGAAAGCCGTCTGGCAGATACGCAGTATTTT
TRBV19	-	-	TRBJ1-5	CASSLHSNQPQHF	TGTGCCAGTAGTCTTCATAGCAATCAGCCCCAGCATTTT
TRBV19	-	-	TRBJ1-6	CASSSTSLRSYNSPLHF	TGTGCCAGTAGTTCCACCTCTCTCCGCTCCTATAATTCACCCCTCCACTTT
TRBV5-1	-	-	TRBJ1-5	CASSLIRARDQPQHF	TGCGCCAGCAGCCTCATTAGGGCCCGGGATCAGCCCCAGCATTTT
TRBV4-1	-	few	TRBJ1-2	CASSQVIDSFTYGYTF	TGCGCCAGCAGCCAAGTCATCGACAGCTTCACCTATGGCTACACCTTC
TRBV11-3	-	-	TRBJ2-1	CASSPDPRLPYNEQFF	TGTGCCAGCAGCCCGGACCCGAGACTACCTTACAATGAGCAGTTCTTC
TRBV11-3	-	-	TRBJ2-2	CASRPNWQINTGELFF	TGTGCCAGCAGGCCTAACTGGCAGATAAACACCGGGGAGCTGTTTTTT
TRBV6-1	-	-	TRBJ1-2	CASSEGGPEYGYTF	TGTGCCAGCAGTGAAGGGGGACCCGAATATGGCTACACCTTC
TRBV11-3	-	hyperexpanded	TRBJ1-1	CASSSQGRNTEAFF	TGTGCCAGCAGTTCACAGGGCCGAAACACTGAAGCTTTCTTT
TRBV25-1	TRBD2	-	TRBJ2-1	CASSGTSEDTEQFF	TGTGCCAGCAGTGGGACTAGCGAGGATACTGAGCAGTTCTTC
TRBV14	-	few	TRBJ1-6	CASGSLETDPNSPLHF	TGTGCCAGCGGCTCGTTGGAGACAGACCCTAATTCACCCCTCCACTTT
TRBV6-8	-	-	TRBJ2-5	CASSSGPRTFQETQYF	TGTGCCAGCAGCTCCGGGCCCCGGACGTTCCAAGAGACCCAGTACTTC
TRBV6-8	-	few	TRBJ1-1	CASSYTVAAEAFF	TGTGCCAGCAGTTATACGGTTGCAGCTGAAGCTTTCTTT
TRBV11-3	-	large	TRBJ2-2	CASSLRGGNTGELFF	TGTGCCAGCAGCTTACGGGGAGGGAACACCGGGGAGCTGTTTTTT
TRBV25-1	TRBD1	-	TRBJ1-1	CASSANIQGAWTEAFF	TGTGCCAGCAGTGCGAACATTCAGGGGGCGTGGACTGAAGCTTTCTTT
TRBV10-2	TRBD1	-	TRBJ1-5	CASSAGGRQPQHF	TGCGCCAGCAGTGCAGGGGGCCGACAGCCCCAGCATTTT
TRBV11-3	-	-	TRBJ2-7	CASSLGFEAYEQYF	TGTGCCAGCAGCTTAGGTTTCGAAGCCTACGAGCAGTACTTC
TRBV5-1	-	-	TRBJ1-2	CASSLQTPNYGYTF	TGCGCCAGCAGCTTACAGACACCGAACTATGGCTACACCTTC
TRBV25-1	-	-	TRBJ1-3	CASSEYVGELGNTIYF	TGTGCCAGCAGTGAATATGTAGGCGAACTGGGAAACACCATATATTTT
TRBV15	TRBD2	-	TRBJ2-2	CATSPRGRGRGGELFF	TGTGCCACCAGCCCTCGCGGGAGGGGGCGGGGCGGGGAGCTGTTTTTT
TRBV6-8	-	-	TRBJ1-1	CASSYYRSEAFF	TGTGCCAGCAGTTACTATCGATCTGAAGCTTTCTTT
TRBV11-3	TRBD1	few	TRBJ1-6	CASSPRQGDSPLHF	TGTGCCAGCAGCCCAAGACAGGGCGATTCACCCCTCCACTTT
TRBV19	TRBD2	-	TRBJ2-7	CASSPLAGGYEQYF	TGTGCCAGTAGTCCCCTAGCGGGGGGTTACGAGCAGTACTTC
TRBV6-8	-	few	TRBJ1-2	CASSYVGIPGLYGYTF	TGTGCCAGCAGTTACGTCGGGATCCCAGGGCTCTATGGCTACACCTTC